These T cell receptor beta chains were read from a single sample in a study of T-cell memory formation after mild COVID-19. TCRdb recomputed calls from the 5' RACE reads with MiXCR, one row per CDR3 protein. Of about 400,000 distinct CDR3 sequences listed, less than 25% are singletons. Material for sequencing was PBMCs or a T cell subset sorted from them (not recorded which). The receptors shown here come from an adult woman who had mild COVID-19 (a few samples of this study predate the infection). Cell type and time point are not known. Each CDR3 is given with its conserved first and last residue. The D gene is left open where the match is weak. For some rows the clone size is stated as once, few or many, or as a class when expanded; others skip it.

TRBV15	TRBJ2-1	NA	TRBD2	TGTGCCACCGCCGGCGGGAGTTCAAATGAGCAGTTCTTC	CATAGGSSNEQFF
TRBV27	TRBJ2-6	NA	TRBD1	TGTGCCAGCAGTTTATCTTCGACAGGGATCTCTGGGGCCAACGTCCTGACTTTC	CASSLSSTGISGANVLTF
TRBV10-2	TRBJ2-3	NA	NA	TGCGCCGCCTCCCCGATGCTGGGGGGCACAGATACGCAGTATTTT	CAASPMLGGTDTQYF
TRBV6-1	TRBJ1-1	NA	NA	TGTGCCAGCAGGGCCCTCGGACAGCCAAGCGTTAGTAGGTCTTTCTTT	CASRALGQPSVSRSFF
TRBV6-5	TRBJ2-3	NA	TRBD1	TGTGCCAGCACCAAAGGACAGGGCCCAGATACGCAGTATTTT	CASTKGQGPDTQYF
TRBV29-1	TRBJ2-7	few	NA	TGCAGCGCCGGGTGGGGTAACGAGCAGTACTTC	CSAGWGNEQYF
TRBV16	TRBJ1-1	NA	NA	TGTGCCAGCAGCCTCCCGGGAAGTGAAGCTTTCTTT	CASSLPGSEAFF
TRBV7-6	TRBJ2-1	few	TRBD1	TGTGCCAGCAGCTGGGACAGGGAAGGGGCCGAGCAGTTCTTC	CASSWDREGAEQFF
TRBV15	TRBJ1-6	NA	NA	TGTGCCACCAGCAGAGATGGCCAAGGGTTTAATTCACCCCTCCACTTT	CATSRDGQGFNSPLHF
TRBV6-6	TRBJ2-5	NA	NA	TGTGCCAGCAGTTACCCCGGGGCAGGGGGGGAGACCCAGTACTTC	CASSYPGAGGETQYF
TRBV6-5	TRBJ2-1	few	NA	TGTGCCAGCAGGAAGGGTATCTCCTACAATGAGCAGTTCTTC	CASRKGISYNEQFF
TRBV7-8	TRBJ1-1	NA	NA	TGTGCCAGCAGCTTAGCAATTGGAGGGCACACTGAAGCTTTCTTT	CASSLAIGGHTEAFF
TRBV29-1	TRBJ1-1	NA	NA	TGCAGCGTTAAGGGCATTTACACTGAAGCTTTCTTT	CSVKGIYTEAFF
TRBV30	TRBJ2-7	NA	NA	TGTGCCTGGAGTGTGAGGGGGAGAATCTACGAGCAGTACTTC	CAWSVRGRIYEQYF
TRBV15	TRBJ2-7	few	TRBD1	TGTGCCACCAGCAGAGATCCCCCCTCGACAGGGTTTTCCTACGAGCAGTACTTC	CATSRDPPSTGFSYEQYF
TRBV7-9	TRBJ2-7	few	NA	TGTGCCAGCAGCCCAGAAGGGGGGAGCGAGCAGTACTTC	CASSPEGGSEQYF
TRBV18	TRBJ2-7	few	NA	TGTGCCAGCCGGGATACAGGGTTCGAGCAGTACTTC	CASRDTGFEQYF
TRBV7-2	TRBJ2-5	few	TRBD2	TGTGCCAGCAGCTTAGCGGGGACTAATATCGCCCAGTACTTC	CASSLAGTNIAQYF
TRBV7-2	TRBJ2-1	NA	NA	TGTGCCAGCAGCTCCATCGGTGGCGAGCAGTTCTTC	CASSSIGGEQFF
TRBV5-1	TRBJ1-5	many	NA	TGCGCCAGCAGCTTGGGACTGGGAAATCAGCCCCAGCATTTT	CASSLGLGNQPQHF
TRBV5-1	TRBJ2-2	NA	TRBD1	TGCGCCAGCAGCGGACAGGGCCGGGAGCTGTTTTTT	CASSGQGRELFF
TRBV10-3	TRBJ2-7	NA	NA	TGTGCCATCAGTGAAGAGCAGTCCTACGAGCAGTACTTC	CAISEEQSYEQYF
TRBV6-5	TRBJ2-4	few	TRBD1	TGTGCCAGCAGTTACTTGGGTCCGGACAGGAACATTCAGTACTTC	CASSYLGPDRNIQYF
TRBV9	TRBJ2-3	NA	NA	TGTGCCAGCAGCGTAGACGGAACAGATACGCAGTATTTT	CASSVDGTDTQYF
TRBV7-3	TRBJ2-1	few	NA	TGTGCCAGCAGCTTTGCCCCCCTCGGACTAACGGACAATGAGCAGTTCTTC	CASSFAPLGLTDNEQFF
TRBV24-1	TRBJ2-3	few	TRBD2	TGTGCCACCGGGATCGGGGGGGGGACAGATACGCAGTATTTT	CATGIGGGTDTQYF
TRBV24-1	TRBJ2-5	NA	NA	TGTGCCACCCGTGGATCTCAAGAGACCCAGTACTTC	CATRGSQETQYF